The present TCR beta chain was sequenced within a study of glioma-infiltrating T cells after dendritic cell vaccination (dated by TCRdb to about 2016). About the investigation overall: Of the 15 or so glioblastoma patients in the cohort, all drawn from Phase I and II dendritic cell vaccination trials, 9 were newly diagnosed and 6 had recurrent disease. Each patient was given three intradermal dendritic cell vaccine injections, spaced two weeks apart, in the arm below the axilla. To make the vaccine, monocyte-derived dendritic cells were cultured for about seven days with IL-4 and GM-CSF and then pulsed overnight with autologous tumor lysate. Survival after dendritic cell vaccination was correlated with TCR sequencing metrics, such as TIL content and the overlap between tumor and blood repertoires. Between the early 2000s and the early 2010s, the patients were given dendritic cell vaccination pulsed with autologous tumor lysate. In glioblastoma patients vaccinated with dendritic cells, deep sequencing of TCR beta CDR3 regions served to measure the amount of tumor-infiltrating lymphocytes and to compare repertoires between tumor and blood. Study-wide conclusions, independent of this receptor: The TCR overlap response model with three groups was called speculative and said to need prospective validation. The cohort was small and heterogeneous, with few patients having full blood and tumor sets and even fewer initial-recurrent tumor pairs. After dendritic cell vaccination, a higher estimated pretreatment TIL content predicted longer time to progression and overall survival. TCR clonality showed no direct relationship with survival, which suggests that a diverse polyclonal response may matter.

The immunoSEQ assay amplified TCRB CDR3 regions from roughly 2 micrograms of genomic DNA, or from all available DNA when less than that amount was available. Multiplex PCR used 60 forward primers for TCR V beta segments and 13 reverse primers for J beta segments. To estimate the number of reads per starting template, synthetic control templates were added to each sample at limiting dilution. Sequencing produced 87 bp reads on the Illumina HiSeq System. In the source study's methods: PCR and sequencing errors were removed by a nearest neighbor algorithm that merged closely related sequences. TCR overlap was defined as the percentage of unique tumor TCR beta sequences that were also found in the peripheral blood of the same patient. TCRdb's version of the immuneACCESS table is confined to in-frame rearrangements and falls short of the full clone set. An unresolved V gene accounts for under half of the shortfall where checked; the remainder is of unknown origin. From that table come the V and J calls and clone size; the DNA was used to work out D and trimming. The sample yields around 78,000 clones; over 75% were counted once. Around 2% of the sample is taken by the ten largest.

The cysteine opens and the phenylalanine closes a CDR3 of 14 amino acids. The kept DNA is CDR3 alone, 42 bases in frame from the first base. The germline V gene encodes CDR1 MNHNS and CDR2 SASEGT. Deletion took 2 bases off V and 4 bases off J, with a span of 6 bases between the germline ends. This clone showed up just once. Its target antigen remains unknown. Base-call qualities are not available, and no considerably larger clone is one nucleotide away. The time point tag for this specimen amounts to: after dendritic cell vaccination, including at tumor progression/relapse. Patients were selected for having adequate residual fresh-frozen tumor tissue and more than two years of available survival data. Although molecular status otherwise differed among the glioblastoma patients, no patient had an isocitrate dehydrogenase mutation. PBMC were collected before vaccination, two weeks after the third vaccination, and at tumor progression if progression occurred. Genomic DNA was extracted with the Qiagen DNeasy Blood extraction Kit.

This TCR came from a human donor with glioblastoma. Sample: blood, taken after dendritic cell vaccination. The sequence links TRBV6-1 to TRBJ2-6; no confident D gene assignment can be made. The sequence in DNA is TGTGCCAGCAGTGAACTTACAGGGGCCAACGTCCTGACTTTC. It is translated as CASSELTGANVLTF.